Reported below is one T cell receptor (beta chain). Its target is not known. The CDR3 totals 14 residues. Between the trimmed V and J ends, which lost 0 bases and 7 bases, there was a span of 12 bases. Germline assignment: CDR1 MGHRA and CDR2 YSYEKL. The sample is drawn from a study of T cell repertoires in cytomegalovirus infection. Study-level findings and limits: What dominated the ex vivo response were HLA-C-restricted CMV-specific TCR beta clonotypes.

From the reads, TCRdb called clonotypes with MiXCR, one entry per CDR3 protein. Among 830,000 or so distinct CDR3 sequences listed, 30% to 35% were seen once. V is TRBV4-1 and J is TRBJ1-2; no firm D call. The sequence was collected from a human donor in good health (CMV status not recorded). Some clones in this sample may be carry-over from other donors' samples. Sequenced material: cultured CD8+ T cells from PBMCs, taken from culture after CMV antigen stimulation. The CDR3 is CASSQDQGPAGYTF. CDR3 nucleotide sequence: TGCGCCAGCAGCCAAGATCAAGGCCCGGCTGGCTACACCTTC.